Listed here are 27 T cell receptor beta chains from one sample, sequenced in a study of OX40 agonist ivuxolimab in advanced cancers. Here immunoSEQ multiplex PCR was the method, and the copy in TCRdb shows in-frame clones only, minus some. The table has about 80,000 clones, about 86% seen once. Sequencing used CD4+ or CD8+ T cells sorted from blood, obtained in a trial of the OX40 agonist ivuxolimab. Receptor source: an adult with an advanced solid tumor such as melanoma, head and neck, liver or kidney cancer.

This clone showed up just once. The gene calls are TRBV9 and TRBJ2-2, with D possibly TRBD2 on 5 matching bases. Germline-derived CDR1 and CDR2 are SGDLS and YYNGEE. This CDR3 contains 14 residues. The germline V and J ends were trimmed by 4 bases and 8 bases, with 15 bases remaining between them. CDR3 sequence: CASSPPGLAGELFF. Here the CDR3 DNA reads TGTGCCAGCAGCCCTCCTGGTTTAGCGGGGGAGCTGTTTTTT.

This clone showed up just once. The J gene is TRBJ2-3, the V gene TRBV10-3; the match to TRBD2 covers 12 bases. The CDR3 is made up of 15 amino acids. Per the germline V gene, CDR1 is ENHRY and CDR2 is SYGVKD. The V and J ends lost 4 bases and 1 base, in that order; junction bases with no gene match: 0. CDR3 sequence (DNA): TGTGCCATCAGTGGACTAGCGGGGGGCACAGATACGCAGTATTTT. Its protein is CAISGLAGGTDTQYF.

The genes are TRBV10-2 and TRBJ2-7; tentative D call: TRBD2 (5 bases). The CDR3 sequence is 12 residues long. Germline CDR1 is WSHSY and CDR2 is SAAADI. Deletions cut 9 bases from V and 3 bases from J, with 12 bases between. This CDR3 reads CASTDSGYEQYF. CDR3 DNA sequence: TGCGCCAGTACGGACTCGGGCTACGAGCAGTACTTC.

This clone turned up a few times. In nucleotides, the CDR3 is TGTGCCAGCAGCTTAGACCCTGTGACAGGACCCAGCACAGATACGCAGTATTTT. It codes for CASSLDPVTGPSTDTQYF. The chain has TRBV11-3 and TRBJ2-3; perhaps TRBD1 as D (6 bases). V dropped 0 bases and J dropped 0 bases, with 16 bases sitting between them. Per the germline V gene, CDR1 is SGHNT and CDR2 is YENEEA. The CDR3 has 18 amino acids.

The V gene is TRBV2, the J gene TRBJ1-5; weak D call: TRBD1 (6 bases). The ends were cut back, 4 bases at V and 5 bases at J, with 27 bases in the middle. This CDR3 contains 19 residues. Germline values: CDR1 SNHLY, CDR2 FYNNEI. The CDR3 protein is CASSGVVGAASAGHQPQHF. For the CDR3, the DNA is TGTGCCAGCAGTGGGGTTGTGGGGGCGGCTTCAGCGGGACATCAGCCCCAGCATTTT.

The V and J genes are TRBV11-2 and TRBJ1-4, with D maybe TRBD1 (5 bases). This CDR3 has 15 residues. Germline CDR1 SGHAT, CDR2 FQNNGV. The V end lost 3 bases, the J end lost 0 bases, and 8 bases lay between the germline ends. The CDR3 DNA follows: TGTGCCAGCAGCTTCGACAGATCAACTAATGAAAAACTGTTTTTT. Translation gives CASSFDRSTNEKLFF.

This CDR3 reads CASSDIGLNNSPLHF. CDR3 bases: TGTGCCAGCAGTGATATAGGGCTGAATAATTCACCCCTCCACTTT. V gene TRBV2 combines with J gene TRBJ1-6; D is unresolved. CDR3 length: 15 amino acids. Looked up from germline, CDR1 is SNHLY and CDR2 is FYNNEI. V was trimmed by 3 bases and J by 5 bases, leaving 11 bases between them. The complete variable domain, with remaining parts taken from reference TRBV2 and TRBJ1-6, reads EPEVTQTPSHQVTQMGQEVILRCVPISNHLYFYWYRQILGQKVEFLVSFYNNEISEKSEIFDDQFSVERPDGSNFTLKIRSTKLEDSAMYFCASSDIGLNNSPLHFGNGTRLTVT.

This chain's CDR3 is CASSPSAGANVLTF. CDR3 DNA: TGTGCCAGTAGTCCCTCGGCTGGGGCCAACGTCCTGACTTTC. This chain links TRBV19 with TRBJ2-6; D is unresolved. Trimming left V 5 bases short and J 2 bases short, with 7 bases between. The CDR3 consists of 14 residues. The germline V gene has CDR1 LNHDA and CDR2 SQIVND (reference sequence).

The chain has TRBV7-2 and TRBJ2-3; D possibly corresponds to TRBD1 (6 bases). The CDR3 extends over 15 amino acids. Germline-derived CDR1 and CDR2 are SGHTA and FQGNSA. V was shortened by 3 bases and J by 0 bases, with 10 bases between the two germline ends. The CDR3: CASSLDRSSTDTQYF. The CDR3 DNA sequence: TGTGCCAGCAGCTTGGACAGATCTAGCACAGATACGCAGTATTTT.

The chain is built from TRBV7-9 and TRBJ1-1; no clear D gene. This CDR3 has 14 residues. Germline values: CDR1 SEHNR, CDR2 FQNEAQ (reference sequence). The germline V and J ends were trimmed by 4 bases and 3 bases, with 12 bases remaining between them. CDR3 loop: CASSSLGPYTEAFF. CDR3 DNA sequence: TGTGCCAGCAGCTCCCTTGGTCCCTACACTGAAGCTTTCTTT.

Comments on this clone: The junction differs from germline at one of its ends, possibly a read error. This chain's CDR3 is CASSKARRGVNTEAFF. In DNA form, the CDR3 reads TGTGCCAGCAGTAAAGCACGTCGGGGAGTGAACACTGAAGCTTTCTTT. V gene TRBV6-1 combines with J gene TRBJ1-1; no clear D gene. The CDR3 length is 16 residues. The germline V gene encodes CDR1 MNHNS and CDR2 SASEGT.

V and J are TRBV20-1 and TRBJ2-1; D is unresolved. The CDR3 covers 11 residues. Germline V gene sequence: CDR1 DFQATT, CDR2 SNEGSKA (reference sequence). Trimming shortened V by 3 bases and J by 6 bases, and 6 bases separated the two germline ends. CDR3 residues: CSASKSNEQFF. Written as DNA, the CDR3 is TGCAGTGCTAGTAAGAGCAATGAGCAGTTCTTC.

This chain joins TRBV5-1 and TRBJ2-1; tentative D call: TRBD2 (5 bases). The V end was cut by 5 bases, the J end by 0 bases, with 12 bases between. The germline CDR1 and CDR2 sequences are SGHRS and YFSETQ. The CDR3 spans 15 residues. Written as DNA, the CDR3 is TGCGCCAGCAGACCACGGAGCGGCTCCTACAATGAGCAGTTCTTC. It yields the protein CASRPRSGSYNEQFF.

Here the CDR3 DNA reads TGTGCCAGCAGTTTAGAGGGGACAAGCTATGGCTACACCTTC. It translates to CASSLEGTSYGYTF. V is TRBV28 and J is TRBJ1-2; a possible D gene is TRBD1 (6 bases). Trimming cost V 2 bases and J 4 bases, with 11 bases left between them. Germline CDR1 reads MDHEN; CDR2 reads SYDVKM. The length of the CDR3 is 14 residues.

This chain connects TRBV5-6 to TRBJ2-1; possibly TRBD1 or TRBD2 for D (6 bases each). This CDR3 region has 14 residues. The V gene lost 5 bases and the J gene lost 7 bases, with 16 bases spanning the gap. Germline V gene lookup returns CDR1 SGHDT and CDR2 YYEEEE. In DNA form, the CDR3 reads TGTGCCAGCAGGATCAGGGGCGGGGCTAATGAGCAGTTCTTC. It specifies CASRIRGGANEQFF.

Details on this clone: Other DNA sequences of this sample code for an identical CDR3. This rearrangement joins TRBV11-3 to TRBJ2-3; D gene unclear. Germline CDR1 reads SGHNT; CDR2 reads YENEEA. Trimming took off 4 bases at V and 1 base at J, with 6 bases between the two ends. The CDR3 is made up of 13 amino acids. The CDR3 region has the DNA TGTGCCAGCAGCTCGACGGGCACAGATACGCAGTATTTT. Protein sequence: CASSSTGTDTQYF.

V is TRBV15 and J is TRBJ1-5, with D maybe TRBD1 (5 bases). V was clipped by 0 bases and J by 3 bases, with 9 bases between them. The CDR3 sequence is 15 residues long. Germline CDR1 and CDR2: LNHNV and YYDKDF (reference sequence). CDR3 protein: CATSREQAHNQPQHF. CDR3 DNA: TGTGCCACCAGCAGAGAACAGGCCCACAATCAGCCCCAGCATTTT.

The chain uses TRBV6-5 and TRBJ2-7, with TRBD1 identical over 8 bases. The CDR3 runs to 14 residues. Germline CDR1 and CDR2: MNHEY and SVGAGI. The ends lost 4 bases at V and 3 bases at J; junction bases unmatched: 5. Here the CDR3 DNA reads TGTGCCAGCAGTTCCCACAGGGGGGACTACGAGCAGTACTTC. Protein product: CASSSHRGDYEQYF.

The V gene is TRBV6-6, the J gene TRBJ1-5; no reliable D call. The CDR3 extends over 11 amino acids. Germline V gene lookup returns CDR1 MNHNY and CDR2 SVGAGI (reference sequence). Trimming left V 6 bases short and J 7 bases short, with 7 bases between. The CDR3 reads CASRQGQPQHF. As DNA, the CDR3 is TGTGCCAGCAGACAAGGACAGCCCCAGCATTTT.

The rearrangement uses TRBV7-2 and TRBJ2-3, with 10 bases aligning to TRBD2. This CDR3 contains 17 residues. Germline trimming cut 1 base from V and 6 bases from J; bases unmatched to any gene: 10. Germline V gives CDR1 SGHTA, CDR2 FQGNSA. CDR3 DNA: TGTGCCAGCAGCTTAGGCACAGCGGGGGGGCCGGGGGATACGCAGTATTTT. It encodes CASSLGTAGGPGDTQYF.

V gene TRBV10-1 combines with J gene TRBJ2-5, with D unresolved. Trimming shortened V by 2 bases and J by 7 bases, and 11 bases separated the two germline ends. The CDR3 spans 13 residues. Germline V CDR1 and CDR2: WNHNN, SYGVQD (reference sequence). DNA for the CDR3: TGCGCCAGCAGTGAGGAGATTTTGGGGACCCAGTACTTC. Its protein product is CASSEEILGTQYF.

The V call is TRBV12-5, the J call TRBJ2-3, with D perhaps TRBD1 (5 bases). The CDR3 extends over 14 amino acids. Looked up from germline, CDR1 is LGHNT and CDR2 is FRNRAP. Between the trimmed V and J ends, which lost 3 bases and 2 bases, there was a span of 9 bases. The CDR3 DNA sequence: TGTGCTAGTGGTTTAGAGACAGACACAGATACGCAGTATTTT. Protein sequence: CASGLETDTDTQYF.

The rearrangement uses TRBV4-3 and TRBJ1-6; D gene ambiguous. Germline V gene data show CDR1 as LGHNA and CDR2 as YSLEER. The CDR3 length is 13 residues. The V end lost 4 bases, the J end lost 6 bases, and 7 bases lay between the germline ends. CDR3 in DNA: TGCGCCAGCAGCCGGCAGACTAATTCACCCCTCCACTTT. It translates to CASSRQTNSPLHF.

The CDR3 nucleotides are TGTGCCAGTACCGTAGCGGTTTCCTACGAGCAGTACTTC. It codes for CASTVAVSYEQYF. J is TRBJ2-7 and V is TRBV11-2, with D possibly matching TRBD2 (6 bases). Trimming removed 9 bases from V and 1 base from J, with 13 bases in between. The CDR3 runs to 13 residues. Germline CDR1 and CDR2: SGHAT and FQNNGV. Using reference TRBV11-2 and TRBJ2-7 for the parts outside the CDR3, the full variable domain is EAGVAQSPRYKIIEKRQSVAFWCNPISGHATLYWYQQILGQGPKLLIQFQNNGVVDDSQLPKDRFSAERLKGVDSTLKIQPAKLEDSAVYLCASTVAVSYEQYFGPGTRLTVT.

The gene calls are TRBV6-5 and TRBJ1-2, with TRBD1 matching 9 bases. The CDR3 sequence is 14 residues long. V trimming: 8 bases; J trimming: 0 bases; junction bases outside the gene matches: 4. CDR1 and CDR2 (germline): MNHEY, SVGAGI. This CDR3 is CASGGTGSNYGYTF. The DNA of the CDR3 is TGTGCCAGCGGTGGGACAGGGTCTAACTATGGCTACACCTTC.

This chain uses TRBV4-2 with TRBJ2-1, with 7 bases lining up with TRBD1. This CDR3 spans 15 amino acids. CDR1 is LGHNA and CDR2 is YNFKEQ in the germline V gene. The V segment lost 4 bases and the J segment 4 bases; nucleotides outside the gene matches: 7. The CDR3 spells CASSPGTVLYNEQFF. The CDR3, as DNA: TGTGCCAGCAGCCCCGGGACAGTCCTATACAATGAGCAGTTCTTC.

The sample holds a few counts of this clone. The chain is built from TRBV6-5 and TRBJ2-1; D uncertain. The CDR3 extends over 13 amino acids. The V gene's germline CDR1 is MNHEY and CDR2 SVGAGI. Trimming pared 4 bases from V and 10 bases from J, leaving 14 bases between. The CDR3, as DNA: TGTGCCAGCAGTTCCTCCTACAGAGACGAGCAGTTCTTC. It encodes CASSSSYRDEQFF.